This entry concerns a single T cell receptor (beta chain). This sample was taken from a study of blood T cells in healthy people across ages. Sample-barcoded 5' priming and a J-beta primer mix drove a second PCR of roughly 6 to 12 cycles. The study obtained at least 3 million CDR3-containing paired-end reads from every sample. TCRdb re-called the 5' RACE reads through MiXCR, storing one row per CDR3 protein. The repertoire holds about 1,400,000 distinct CDR3 sequences, with 45% to 70% as singletons. There were healthy Caucasian individuals from Russia, aged about 6 to 95, serving as donors. They isolated at least 6.5 million PBMCs from each sample. This CDR3 contains 16 residues. Germline V lookup: CDR1 LNHNV, CDR2 YYDKDF (reference sequence).

The chain combines TRBV15 with TRBJ2-4, with 8 bases aligning to TRBD2. Judging by the DNA end, TRBJ2-7 fits better; the J call may be wrong. The specimen was blood. The origin of this receptor is a man aged 18 to 29 in good health. The CDR3: CATSSSYGTSYREQYF. The CDR3 region has the DNA TGTGCCACCAGCAGCTCCTACGGGACTAGTTACCGCGAGCAGTACTTC.